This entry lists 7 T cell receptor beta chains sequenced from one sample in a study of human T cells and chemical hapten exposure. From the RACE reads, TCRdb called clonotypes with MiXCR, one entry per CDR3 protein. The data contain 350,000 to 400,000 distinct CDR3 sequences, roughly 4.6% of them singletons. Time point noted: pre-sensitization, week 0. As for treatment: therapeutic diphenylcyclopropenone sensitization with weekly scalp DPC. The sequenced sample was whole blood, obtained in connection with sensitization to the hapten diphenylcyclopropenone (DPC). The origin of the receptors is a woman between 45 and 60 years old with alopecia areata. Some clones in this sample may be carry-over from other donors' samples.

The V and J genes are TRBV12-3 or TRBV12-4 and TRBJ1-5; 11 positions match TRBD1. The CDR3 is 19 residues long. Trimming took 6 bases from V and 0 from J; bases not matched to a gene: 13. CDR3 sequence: CASSLSPGTGGYSNQPQHF. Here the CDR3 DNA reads TGTGCCAGCAGCCTAAGCCCCGGGACAGGGGGGTATAGCAATCAGCCCCAGCATTTT.

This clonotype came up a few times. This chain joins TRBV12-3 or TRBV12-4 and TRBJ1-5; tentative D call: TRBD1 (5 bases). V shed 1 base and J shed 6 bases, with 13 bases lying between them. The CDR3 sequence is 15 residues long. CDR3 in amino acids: CASSLGGPRVQPQHF. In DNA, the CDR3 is TGTGCCAGCAGTTTAGGGGGACCCAGGGTTCAGCCCCAGCATTTT.

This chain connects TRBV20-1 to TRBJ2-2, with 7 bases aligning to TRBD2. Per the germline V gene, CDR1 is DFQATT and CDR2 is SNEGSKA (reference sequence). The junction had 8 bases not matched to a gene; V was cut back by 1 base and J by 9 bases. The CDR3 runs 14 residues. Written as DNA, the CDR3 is TGCAGTGCTAGAGTCTCGCAGGGAGGGAGGGAGCTGTTTTTT. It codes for CSARVSQGGRELFF.

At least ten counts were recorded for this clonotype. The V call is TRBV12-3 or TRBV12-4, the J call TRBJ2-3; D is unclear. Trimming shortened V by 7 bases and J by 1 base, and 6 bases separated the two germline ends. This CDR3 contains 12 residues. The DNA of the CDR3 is TGTGCCAGCACCTTGGGCACAGATACGCAGTATTTT. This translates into CASTLGTDTQYF.

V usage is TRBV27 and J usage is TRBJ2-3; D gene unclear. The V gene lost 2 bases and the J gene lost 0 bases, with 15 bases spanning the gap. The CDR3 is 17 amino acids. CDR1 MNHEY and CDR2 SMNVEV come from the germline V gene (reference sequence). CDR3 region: CASSLLGQIASTDTQYF. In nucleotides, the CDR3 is TGTGCCAGCAGTTTACTAGGGCAAATAGCTAGCACAGATACGCAGTATTTT.

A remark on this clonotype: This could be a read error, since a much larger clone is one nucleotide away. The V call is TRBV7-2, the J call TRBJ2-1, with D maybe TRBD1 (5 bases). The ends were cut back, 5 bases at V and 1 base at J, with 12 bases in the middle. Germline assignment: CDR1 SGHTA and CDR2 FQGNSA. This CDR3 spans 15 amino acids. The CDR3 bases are TGTGCCAGCAGCCGCATGGGGCGGTCCTACAATGAGCAGTTCTTC. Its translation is CASSRMGRSYNEQFF.

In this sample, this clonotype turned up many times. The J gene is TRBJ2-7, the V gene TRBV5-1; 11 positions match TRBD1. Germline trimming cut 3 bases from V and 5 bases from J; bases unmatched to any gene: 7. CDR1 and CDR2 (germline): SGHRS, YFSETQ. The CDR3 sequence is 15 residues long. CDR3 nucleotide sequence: TGCGCCAGCAGCTCCCCGGGACAGGGGGACCACGAGCAGTACTTC. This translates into CASSSPGQGDHEQYF.